What follows are 7 T cell receptor beta chains derived from one specimen sequenced in a study of blood T cell repertoires in COVID-19. Assay used: immunoSEQ multiplex PCR; TCRdb lists only in-frame clones, some missing. The sample lists more than 150,000 clones; about 87% were seen once. Source material: peripheral blood. The receptors stem from a man in his forties or fifties with active or convalescent COVID-19.

V usage is TRBV7-2 and J usage is TRBJ1-1; no clear D gene. Germline assignment: CDR1 SGHTA and CDR2 FQGNSA. The V end lost 6 bases, the J end lost 4 bases, and 15 bases lay between the germline ends. The CDR3 has 14 amino acids. CDR3 in DNA: TGTGCCAGCAGTGCAACGGCGGGCGTCACTGAAGCTTTCTTT. Translation: CASSATAGVTEAFF. Full variable domain (outside the CDR3, taken from reference TRBV7-2 and TRBJ1-1): GAGVSQSPSNKVTEKGKDVELRCDPISGHTALYWYRQSLGQGLEFLIYFQGNSAPDKSGLPSDRFSAERTGGSVSTLTIQRTQQEDSAVYLCASSATAGVTEAFFGQGTRLTVV.

The chain links TRBV10-3 to TRBJ1-4, with TRBD1 matching over 11 bases. The CDR3 is made up of 15 amino acids. The germline V gene encodes CDR1 ENHRY and CDR2 SYGVKD. Germline trimming cut 10 bases from V and 2 bases from J; bases unmatched to any gene: 6. In DNA form, the CDR3 reads TGTGCCACTTCGGACAGGGGGCGGACTAATGAAAAACTGTTTTTT. Its translation: CATSDRGRTNEKLFF.

Concerning this clone itself: A read error may produce the germline difference seen at one junction end. V usage is TRBV7-7 and J usage is TRBJ2-7; D might be TRBD1 (5 bases). The CDR3 runs 14 residues. Per the germline V gene, CDR1 is SSHAT and CDR2 is FNYEAQ (reference sequence). The CDR3 DNA is TGTGCTAGCAGCCCCAGTGGGGCGCCGTACGAGCAGTACTTC. Protein product: CASSPSGAPYEQYF.

This chain links TRBV7-6 with TRBJ1-4, with 7 bases lining up with TRBD1. CDR3 length equals 17 residues. After removal of 5 bases from V and 0 bases from J, the junction contained 9 bases not matched to a gene. Germline V CDR1 and CDR2: SGHVS, FNYEAQ. The CDR3 protein is CASSTGGGGPTNEKLFF. In DNA, the CDR3 is TGTGCCAGCAGCACCGGAGGGGGCGGCCCAACTAATGAAAAACTGTTTTTT.

The chain employs TRBV9 and TRBJ1-2, with 8 bases that match TRBD1. This CDR3 has 15 amino acids. The germline V gene has CDR1 SGDLS and CDR2 YYNGEE. Trimming at V came to 4 bases and at J to 4 bases, leaving 9 bases not matched to a gene. The CDR3 coding sequence is TGTGCCAGCAGCCCTTTTCTCGGGACAGGCTATGGCTACACCTTC. Its translation: CASSPFLGTGYGYTF.

The rearrangement uses TRBV6-2 or TRBV6-3 and TRBJ1-1; TRBD1 matches at 10 bases. The germline V gene encodes CDR1 MNHEY and CDR2 SVGEGT. The CDR3 contains 15 residues. V was clipped by 5 bases and J by 5 bases; unmatched bases: 8. The CDR3 region is CASSQTGGRGTEAFF. In nucleotides, the CDR3 is TGTGCCAGCAGTCAGACAGGGGGCCGTGGGACTGAAGCTTTCTTT.

The V gene is TRBV6-5, the J gene TRBJ2-7; 8 bases are a match to TRBD1. CDR1 and CDR2 (germline): MNHEY, SVGAGI. This CDR3 spans 14 amino acids. With V trimmed by 6 bases and J by 4 bases, 8 bases remained unmatched. The CDR3 here is CASRGQGLGYEQYF. The CDR3 bases are TGTGCCAGCAGAGGACAGGGTTTGGGGTACGAGCAGTACTTC.